This T cell receptor (beta chain) was obtained from a study of CXCR3-negative and CXCR3-positive naive CD8 T cells. Regarding the study as a whole: Both naive subsets showed comparably high diversity, and memory CD8+ cells showed much lower diversity.

On this clonotype: Its antigen is as yet unknown.

CDR3 length: 14 amino acids. Germline V CDR1 and CDR2: SQVTM, ANQGSEA. Through 5' RACE with UMI labels, the TRB cDNA libraries were prepared. TCRdb derives one entry per CDR3 protein from the 5' RACE reads, leaving out DNA. This sample's table has tens of thousands of distinct CDR3 sequences. Sequencing used memory CD8+ T cells from blood. J is TRBJ1-1 and V is TRBV29-1. The sequence was collected from a human donor in good health. Some clones in this sample may be carry-over from other donors' samples. This chain's CDR3 is CSVRLSLGEAEAFF.